This T cell receptor beta chain came from a study of T cell responses to AZD1222 COVID-19 vaccine. Study at large: Analyses pooled second doses at about 4 or about 12 weeks. Study-level points and caveats: CD4 TCRs covered the whole spike, strongest at regions 160-218 and 743-854.

This CDR3 is 17 amino acids long. Germline V gene lookup returns CDR1 MRHNA and CDR2 SNTAGT. Trimming took 5 bases from V and 1 from J; bases not matched to a gene: 6. Sequenced by immunoSEQ multiplex PCR; TCRdb stores in-frame clones only, minus some. In the table there are tens of thousands of clones, around 86% of which are singletons. As for this clone: What it binds is unknown.

Sample: peripheral blood, taken on day 0 of AZD1222 vaccination. The chain recombines TRBV6-4 with TRBJ2-6; TRBD1 aligns across 9 bases. This sequence originates from an adult in good health. The CDR3 loop is CASSPTGGLSGANVLTF. The CDR3 DNA sequence: TGTGCCAGCAGTCCGACAGGGGGGTTGTCTGGGGCCAACGTCCTGACTTTC.